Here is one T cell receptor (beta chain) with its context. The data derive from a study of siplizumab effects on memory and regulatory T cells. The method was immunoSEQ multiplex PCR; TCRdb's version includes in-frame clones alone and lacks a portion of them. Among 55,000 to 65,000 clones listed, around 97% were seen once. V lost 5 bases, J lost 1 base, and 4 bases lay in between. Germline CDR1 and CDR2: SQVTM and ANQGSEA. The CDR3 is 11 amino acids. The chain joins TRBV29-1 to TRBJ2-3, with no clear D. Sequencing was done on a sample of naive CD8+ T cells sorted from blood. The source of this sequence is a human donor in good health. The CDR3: CSVHRTDTQYF. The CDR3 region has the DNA TGCAGCGTTCACCGCACAGATACGCAGTATTTT.